The 30 T cell receptor beta chains in this list originate from one sample, sequenced in a study of identical twins. One entry per CDR3 protein, called by TCRdb with MiXCR from the 5' RACE reads. This table holds around 510,000 distinct CDR3 sequences, roughly an eighth found once. These data were likewise used in another study, on yellow fever vaccine responses in identical twins.

Sequenced input: CD4+ T cells sorted from blood. The receptors here all came from a woman under 30 in good health.

There are a few counts of this clonotype. V usage is TRBV20-1 and J usage is TRBJ2-2, with 8 positions matching TRBD1. This CDR3 comprises 17 residues. Per germline, CDR1 DFQATT and CDR2 SNEGSKA (reference sequence). The junction had 9 bases not matched to a gene; V was cut back by 3 bases and J by 0 bases. CDR3 protein: CSARDTGTGTNTGELFF. CDR3 DNA: TGCAGTGCTAGGGATACCGGGACAGGAACGAACACCGGGGAGCTGTTTTTT.

This chain joins TRBV20-1 and TRBJ2-1; 12 nucleotides align to TRBD2. Germline values: CDR1 DFQATT, CDR2 SNEGSKA (reference sequence). The CDR3 consists of 14 residues. Trimming at V came to 4 bases and at J to 6 bases, leaving 4 bases not matched to a gene. CDR3 DNA: TGCAGTGCTATAGGACTAGCGGGGACCAATGAGCAGTTCTTC. This translates into CSAIGLAGTNEQFF.

The table lists this clonotype with a few counts. The chain links TRBV25-1 to TRBJ2-5; D may correspond to TRBD1 or TRBD2 (5 bases each). The germline CDR1 and CDR2 sequences are MGHDK and SYGVNS. V lost 7 bases and J lost 3, with 15 bases in between. The CDR3 extends over 14 amino acids. The CDR3 DNA sequence: TGTGCCAGCACCCCAACCGGGGCAGAAGAGACCCAGTACTTC. Translating it yields CASTPTGAEETQYF.

This clonotype was found a few times. V gene TRBV5-1 combines with J gene TRBJ2-5; D may be TRBD1 (6 bases). V lost 0 bases and J 7 bases, leaving 10 bases between the germline ends. Germline V gene data show CDR1 as SGHRS and CDR2 as YFSETQ. This CDR3 has 13 residues. CDR3 loop: CASSLVGGGTQYF. The CDR3 DNA reads as TGCGCCAGCAGCTTGGTTGGGGGCGGGACCCAGTACTTC.

The gene calls are TRBV5-4 and TRBJ2-5, with TRBD1 matching 8 bases. CDR1 and CDR2 (germline): SGHNT, YYREEE (reference sequence). The CDR3 length is 16 residues. V lost 4 bases to trimming and J lost 4 bases; unmatched junction nucleotides: 12. Here the CDR3 reads CASSHLAVTGGETQYF. The CDR3 nucleotides are TGTGCCAGCAGCCACTTAGCGGTAACAGGGGGAGAGACCCAGTACTTC. Filled out from reference TRBV5-4 and TRBJ2-5, the complete variable domain reads ETGVTQSPTHLIKTRGQQVTLRCSSQSGHNTVSWYQQALGQGPQFIFQYYREEENGRGNFPPRFSGLQFPNYSSELNVNALELDDSALYLCASSHLAVTGGETQYFGPGTRLLVL.

There are many counts of this clonotype. Sequence at one end of the junction differs from germline and may be a read error. The chain carries TRBV7-7 and TRBJ2-7, with D perhaps matching TRBD2 (5 bases). The germline gives CDR1 SSHAT, CDR2 FNYEAQ (reference sequence). The CDR3 sequence is 13 residues long. The CDR3 sequence is CASSSGFSGEQYF. CDR3 nucleotide sequence: TGTGCTAGCAGCTCGGGATTTTCTGGCGAGCAGTACTTC.

This clonotype was seen a handful of times. The genes are TRBV20-1 and TRBJ2-1; possibly TRBD1 or TRBD2 for D (5 bases each). The germline gives CDR1 DFQATT, CDR2 SNEGSKA (reference sequence). The CDR3 is 15 amino acids. V was clipped by 3 bases and J by 0 bases, with 12 bases between them. CDR3 DNA: TGCAGTGCTAGTTTCCCCGGGGCCTCCTACAATGAGCAGTTCTTC. Its translation is CSASFPGASYNEQFF.

V usage is TRBV5-1 and J usage is TRBJ1-4; tentatively, D is TRBD1 (6 bases). The CDR3 is made up of 14 amino acids. CDR1 SGHRS and CDR2 YFSETQ come from the germline V gene. Between the trimmed V and J ends, which lost 0 bases and 6 bases, there was a span of 9 bases. CDR3: CASSLGGGHEKLFF. Written as DNA, the CDR3 is TGCGCCAGCAGCTTGGGCGGGGGGCATGAAAAACTGTTTTTT.

The chain couples TRBV29-1 to TRBJ2-1, with 7 bases lining up with TRBD1. Germline CDR1 is SQVTM and CDR2 is ANQGSEA. The V segment lost 5 bases and the J segment 9 bases; nucleotides outside the gene matches: 1. The CDR3 has 10 residues. The CDR3 nucleotides are TGCAGCGTTTCAGGGGGTGAGCAGTTCTTC. This gives the protein CSVSGGEQFF.

This clonotype came up a few times. CDR3 loop: CASSEVGECTF. In nucleotides, the CDR3 is TGTGCCAGCAGTGAAGTGGGGGAATGCACCTTC. The chain joins TRBV6-1 to TRBJ1-2, with D perhaps matching TRBD1 (5 bases). V lost 1 base to trimming and J lost 13 bases, with 10 bases between them. This CDR3 comprises 11 residues. The germline CDR1 and CDR2 sequences are MNHNS and SASEGT.

The chain carries TRBV18 and TRBJ1-5; D is unresolved. CDR1 is KGHSH, CDR2 LQKENI, per germline. Trimming took off 2 bases at V and 4 bases at J, with 9 bases between the two ends. The CDR3 contains 14 residues. The chain's CDR3 is CASSPADQNQPQHF. The CDR3 bases are TGTGCCAGCTCACCAGCGGACCAAAATCAGCCCCAGCATTTT. The complete variable domain, with remaining parts taken from reference TRBV18 and TRBJ1-5, reads NAGVMQNPRHLVRRRGQEARLRCSPMKGHSHVYWYRQLPEEGLKFMVYLQKENIIDESGMPKERFSAEFPKEGPSILRIQQVVRGDSAAYFCASSPADQNQPQHFGDGTRLSIL.

The chain joins TRBV29-1 to TRBJ1-2; D unresolved. Germline V gene data show CDR1 as SQVTM and CDR2 as ANQGSEA. V shed 0 bases and J shed 4 bases, with 9 bases lying between them. The CDR3 is made up of 13 amino acids. The CDR3 spells CSVEEPLSYGYTF. In DNA, the CDR3 is TGCAGCGTTGAAGAGCCCTTGAGCTATGGCTACACCTTC.

This clonotype was picked up a small number of times. The chain joins TRBV27 to TRBJ2-5; perhaps TRBD2 as D (6 bases). Trimming removed 6 bases at V and 4 bases at J, with 12 bases between. This CDR3 contains 13 residues. From germline, CDR1 is MNHEY and CDR2 SMNVEV (reference sequence). The CDR3 loop reads CASRGGVGETQYF. The CDR3 bases are TGTGCCAGCAGGGGGGGAGTTGGAGAGACCCAGTACTTC.

This clonotype was counted between two and nine times. The V and J genes are TRBV3-1 and TRBJ2-3; 8 bases map to TRBD2. The CDR3 has 14 amino acids. Germline V lookup: CDR1 LGHDT, CDR2 YNNKEL (reference sequence). The J segment lost 6 bases and the V segment lost 0 bases, leaving 2 bases of the junction unmatched. This chain's CDR3 is CASSQDGGGDTQYF. The CDR3 DNA sequence: TGTGCCAGCAGCCAAGATGGCGGGGGGGATACGCAGTATTTT.

This clonotype was seen a few times. The genes are TRBV4-3 and TRBJ2-6; tentative D call: TRBD2 (6 bases). The CDR3 consists of 19 residues. Trimming removed 0 bases at V and 0 bases at J, with 15 bases between. From germline, CDR1 is LGHNA and CDR2 YSLEER. The chain's CDR3 is CASSQEGGLGYSGANVLTF. In DNA, the CDR3 is TGCGCCAGCAGCCAAGAGGGGGGTCTGGGTTACTCTGGGGCCAACGTCCTGACTTTC.

V gene TRBV28 combines with J gene TRBJ2-5, with D possibly TRBD2 on 5 matching bases. CDR3 length: 13 amino acids. Per the germline V gene, CDR1 is MDHEN and CDR2 is SYDVKM. The V end lost 6 bases, the J end lost 7 bases, and 15 bases lay between the germline ends. CDR3 protein: CASRPQEAGTQYF. For the CDR3, the DNA is TGTGCCAGCAGGCCCCAGGAGGCTGGGACCCAGTACTTC.

V is TRBV6-2 or TRBV6-3 and J is TRBJ2-1, with 12 nucleotides matching TRBD2. The V and J ends lost 6 bases and 6 bases, in that order; junction bases with no gene match: 6. There are 15 residues in the CDR3. Germline V CDR1 and CDR2: MNHEY, SVGEGT. The DNA of the CDR3 is TGTGCCAGCAGCTCAGGACTAGCGGGAATCAATGAGCAGTTCTTC. Translated: CASSSGLAGINEQFF.

The chain has TRBV12-3 or TRBV12-4 and TRBJ2-1, with TRBD2 matching over 7 bases. This CDR3 comprises 17 residues. V dropped 3 bases and J dropped 0; count of bases not matched to a gene: 8. CDR3 in DNA: TGTGCCAGCAGTTTGTGGTTGGGGGGGAGCTCCTACAATGAGCAGTTCTTC. This sequence encodes CASSLWLGGSSYNEQFF.

This CDR3 reads CASSLLWLAGNNEQFF. The CDR3 DNA sequence: TGTGCCAGCAGCCTACTGTGGCTAGCGGGCAACAATGAGCAGTTCTTC. The chain uses TRBV9 and TRBJ2-1, with 8 bases identical to TRBD2. With V trimmed by 4 bases and J by 5 bases, 11 bases remained unmatched. The CDR3 consists of 16 residues. Germline V lookup: CDR1 SGDLS, CDR2 YYNGEE. Supplemented by reference TRBV9 and TRBJ2-1, the full variable domain reads DSGVTQTPKHLITATGQRVTLRCSPRSGDLSVYWYQQSLDQGLQFLIQYYNGEERAKGNILERFSAQQFPDLHSELNLSSLELGDSALYFCASSLLWLAGNNEQFFGPGTRLTVL.

The chain has TRBV12-3 or TRBV12-4 and TRBJ2-5, with 8 bases aligning to TRBD2. The CDR3 is 16 residues long. V dropped 6 bases and J dropped 1; count of bases not matched to a gene: 10. CDR3 residues: CASSLLGSGGQETQYF. The CDR3 nucleotides read TGTGCCAGCAGCCTCCTGGGAAGCGGGGGCCAAGAGACCCAGTACTTC.

CDR3 region: CASSYSEPGQNNSPLHF. The CDR3 DNA follows: TGTGCCAGCAGTTACTCGGAACCGGGACAAAATAATTCACCCCTCCACTTT. V usage is TRBV6-5 and J usage is TRBJ1-6, with TRBD1 as a possible D gene (6 bases). V was clipped by 0 bases and J by 5 bases, with 14 bases between them. The CDR3 contains 17 residues. Per germline, CDR1 MNHEY and CDR2 SVGAGI.

Many counts were recorded for this clonotype. The CDR3 reads CAGQGGGTEAFF. The CDR3, as DNA: TGTGCCGGACAGGGAGGGGGCACTGAAGCTTTCTTT. This rearrangement joins TRBV2 to TRBJ1-1; 8 bases map to TRBD1. CDR3 length: 12 amino acids. Germline-derived CDR1 and CDR2 are SNHLY and FYNNEI. The ends lost 11 bases at V and 4 bases at J; junction bases unmatched: 6.

This clonotype occurred many times. The chain recombines TRBV7-2 with TRBJ2-1; D remains ambiguous. Looked up from germline, CDR1 is SGHTA and CDR2 is FQGNSA. This CDR3 is built from 14 residues. Trimming pared 4 bases from V and 9 bases from J, leaving 16 bases between. The CDR3 sequence is CASSSLWVVGEQFF. CDR3 nucleotides: TGTGCCAGCAGCTCTCTCTGGGTTGTTGGTGAGCAGTTCTTC.

This sequence joins TRBV19 and TRBJ1-5; weak D call: TRBD1 (5 bases). Germline CDR1 and CDR2: LNHDA and SQIVND (reference sequence). Trimming removed 3 bases from V and 0 bases from J, with 21 bases in between. The CDR3 covers 19 residues. CDR3 bases: TGTGCCAGTAGTATTGCCCCCCTGGCAGGGACGGATAGCAATCAGCCCCAGCATTTT. Protein: CASSIAPLAGTDSNQPQHF.

This clonotype was seen a handful of times. The V gene is TRBV4-3, the J gene TRBJ2-1, with TRBD1 matching over 8 bases. The CDR3 totals 15 residues. The ends lost 4 bases at V and 10 bases at J; junction bases unmatched: 12. Germline V gene sequence: CDR1 LGHNA, CDR2 YSLEER. The chain's CDR3 is CASSLGQGGVGEQFF. CDR3 in DNA: TGCGCCAGCAGCCTCGGACAGGGTGGGGTAGGGGAGCAGTTCTTC.

This clonotype was picked up many times. The J gene is TRBJ2-5, the V gene TRBV4-3; D not certain. Germline V gene sequence: CDR1 LGHNA, CDR2 YSLEER. Trimming took off 0 bases at V and 3 bases at J, with 8 bases between the two ends. The CDR3 is 14 residues long. CDR3 DNA: TGCGCCAGCAGCCAAGATCGACGTAAAGAGACCCAGTACTTC. Translating gives CASSQDRRKETQYF.

V usage is TRBV6-4 and J usage is TRBJ2-1; TRBD2 aligns across 8 bases. V shed 8 bases and J 5 bases; nucleotides not matched to a gene: 11. Looked up from germline, CDR1 is MRHNA and CDR2 is SNTAGT. The CDR3 has 15 amino acids. Here the CDR3 DNA reads TGTGCCAGCCAAGGGGAAGCGGGAGTGAACAATGAGCAGTTCTTC. Its protein product is CASQGEAGVNNEQFF.

This clonotype was seen a few times. The chain is built from TRBV9 and TRBJ2-7; no clear D. V was clipped by 0 bases and J by 0 bases, with 10 bases between them. Looked up from germline, CDR1 is SGDLS and CDR2 is YYNGEE. The CDR3 runs to 15 residues. Here the CDR3 DNA reads TGTGCCAGCAGCGTAGCAGGCAGCTCCTCCTACGAGCAGTACTTC. This gives the protein CASSVAGSSSYEQYF.

The chain employs TRBV18 and TRBJ2-2; tentatively, D is TRBD2 (6 bases). The V gene's germline CDR1 is KGHSH and CDR2 LQKENI. The CDR3 consists of 17 residues. Trimming removed 0 bases from V and 0 bases from J, with 11 bases in between. The CDR3 is CASSPPEGRPNTGELFF. The CDR3, as DNA: TGTGCCAGCTCACCACCGGAGGGACGGCCGAACACCGGGGAGCTGTTTTTT.

V usage is TRBV18 and J usage is TRBJ2-3; TRBD1 matches at 11 bases. J gave up 5 bases and V 6 bases, and 7 bases lay outside the gene matches. The CDR3 sequence is 15 residues long. Germline V gene lookup returns CDR1 KGHSH and CDR2 LQKENI. The CDR3 here is CASSPGQGAIDTQYF. For the CDR3, the DNA is TGTGCCAGCTCTCCCGGACAGGGGGCAATAGATACGCAGTATTTT.